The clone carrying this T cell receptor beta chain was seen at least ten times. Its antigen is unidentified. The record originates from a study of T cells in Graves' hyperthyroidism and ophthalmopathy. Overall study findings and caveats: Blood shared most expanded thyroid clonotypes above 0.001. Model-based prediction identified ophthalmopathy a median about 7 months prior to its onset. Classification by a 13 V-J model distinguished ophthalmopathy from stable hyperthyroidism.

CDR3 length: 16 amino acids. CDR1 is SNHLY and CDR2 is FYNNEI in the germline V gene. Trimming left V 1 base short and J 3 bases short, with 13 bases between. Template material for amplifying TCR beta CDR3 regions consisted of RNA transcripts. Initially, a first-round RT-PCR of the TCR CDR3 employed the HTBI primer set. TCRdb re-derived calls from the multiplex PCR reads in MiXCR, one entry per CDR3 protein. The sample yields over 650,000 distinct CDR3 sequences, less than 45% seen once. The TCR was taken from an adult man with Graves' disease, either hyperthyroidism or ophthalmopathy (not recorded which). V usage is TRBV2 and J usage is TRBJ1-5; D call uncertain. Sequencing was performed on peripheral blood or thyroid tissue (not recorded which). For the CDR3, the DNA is TGTGCCAGCAGTGAAGGCGGCCGCCGGGTCAATCAGCCCCAGCATTTT. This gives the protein CASSEGGRRVNQPQHF.